The clone carrying this T cell receptor (beta chain) appeared many times. Germline-derived CDR1 and CDR2 are GTSNPN and SVGIG (reference sequence). Deletions cut 1 base from V and 4 bases from J, with 13 bases between. The CDR3 spans 14 residues. Libraries of TCR beta came from iRepertoire HTBI primers plus Arm-PCR of CDR3 regions. One entry per CDR3 protein results from TCRdb running MiXCR on the multiplex PCR reads. This table has approximately 400,000 distinct CDR3 sequences, 14% to 15% appearing once. These data come from a study of regulatory T cells in long-lasting Graves disease. Regarding time point: newly diagnosed GD, antithyroid drugs for less than 3 months. RNA extracted from PBMCs served as the sequencing template. The same sample was also studied in work on T cells in Graves' hyperthyroidism and ophthalmopathy. That source reports: HTBI primers were employed in a first-round RT-PCR of the TCR CDR3.

The rearrangement uses TRBV30 and TRBJ1-1, with D uncertain. The sequences come from peripheral blood mononuclear cells (PBMCs), collected at new diagnosis, from a patient treated with antithyroid drugs. The receptor was derived from a woman between 25 and 40 years old with Graves disease. The CDR3 loop reads CAWSADVGITEAFF. The CDR3 nucleotides are TGTGCCTGGAGTGCGGACGTGGGCATCACTGAAGCTTTCTTT.